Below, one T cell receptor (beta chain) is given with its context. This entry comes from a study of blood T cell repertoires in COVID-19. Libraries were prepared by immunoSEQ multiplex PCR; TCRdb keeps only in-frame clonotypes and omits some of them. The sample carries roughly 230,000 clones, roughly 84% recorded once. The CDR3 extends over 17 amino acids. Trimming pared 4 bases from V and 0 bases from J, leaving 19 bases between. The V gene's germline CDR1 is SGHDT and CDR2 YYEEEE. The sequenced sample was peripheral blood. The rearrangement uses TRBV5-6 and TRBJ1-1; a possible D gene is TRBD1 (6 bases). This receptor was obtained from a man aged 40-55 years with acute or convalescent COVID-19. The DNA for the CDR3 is TGTGCCAGCAGCAATTTAGGGGGGGCACCGATGAACACTGAAGCTTTCTTT. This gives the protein CASSNLGGAPMNTEAFF.